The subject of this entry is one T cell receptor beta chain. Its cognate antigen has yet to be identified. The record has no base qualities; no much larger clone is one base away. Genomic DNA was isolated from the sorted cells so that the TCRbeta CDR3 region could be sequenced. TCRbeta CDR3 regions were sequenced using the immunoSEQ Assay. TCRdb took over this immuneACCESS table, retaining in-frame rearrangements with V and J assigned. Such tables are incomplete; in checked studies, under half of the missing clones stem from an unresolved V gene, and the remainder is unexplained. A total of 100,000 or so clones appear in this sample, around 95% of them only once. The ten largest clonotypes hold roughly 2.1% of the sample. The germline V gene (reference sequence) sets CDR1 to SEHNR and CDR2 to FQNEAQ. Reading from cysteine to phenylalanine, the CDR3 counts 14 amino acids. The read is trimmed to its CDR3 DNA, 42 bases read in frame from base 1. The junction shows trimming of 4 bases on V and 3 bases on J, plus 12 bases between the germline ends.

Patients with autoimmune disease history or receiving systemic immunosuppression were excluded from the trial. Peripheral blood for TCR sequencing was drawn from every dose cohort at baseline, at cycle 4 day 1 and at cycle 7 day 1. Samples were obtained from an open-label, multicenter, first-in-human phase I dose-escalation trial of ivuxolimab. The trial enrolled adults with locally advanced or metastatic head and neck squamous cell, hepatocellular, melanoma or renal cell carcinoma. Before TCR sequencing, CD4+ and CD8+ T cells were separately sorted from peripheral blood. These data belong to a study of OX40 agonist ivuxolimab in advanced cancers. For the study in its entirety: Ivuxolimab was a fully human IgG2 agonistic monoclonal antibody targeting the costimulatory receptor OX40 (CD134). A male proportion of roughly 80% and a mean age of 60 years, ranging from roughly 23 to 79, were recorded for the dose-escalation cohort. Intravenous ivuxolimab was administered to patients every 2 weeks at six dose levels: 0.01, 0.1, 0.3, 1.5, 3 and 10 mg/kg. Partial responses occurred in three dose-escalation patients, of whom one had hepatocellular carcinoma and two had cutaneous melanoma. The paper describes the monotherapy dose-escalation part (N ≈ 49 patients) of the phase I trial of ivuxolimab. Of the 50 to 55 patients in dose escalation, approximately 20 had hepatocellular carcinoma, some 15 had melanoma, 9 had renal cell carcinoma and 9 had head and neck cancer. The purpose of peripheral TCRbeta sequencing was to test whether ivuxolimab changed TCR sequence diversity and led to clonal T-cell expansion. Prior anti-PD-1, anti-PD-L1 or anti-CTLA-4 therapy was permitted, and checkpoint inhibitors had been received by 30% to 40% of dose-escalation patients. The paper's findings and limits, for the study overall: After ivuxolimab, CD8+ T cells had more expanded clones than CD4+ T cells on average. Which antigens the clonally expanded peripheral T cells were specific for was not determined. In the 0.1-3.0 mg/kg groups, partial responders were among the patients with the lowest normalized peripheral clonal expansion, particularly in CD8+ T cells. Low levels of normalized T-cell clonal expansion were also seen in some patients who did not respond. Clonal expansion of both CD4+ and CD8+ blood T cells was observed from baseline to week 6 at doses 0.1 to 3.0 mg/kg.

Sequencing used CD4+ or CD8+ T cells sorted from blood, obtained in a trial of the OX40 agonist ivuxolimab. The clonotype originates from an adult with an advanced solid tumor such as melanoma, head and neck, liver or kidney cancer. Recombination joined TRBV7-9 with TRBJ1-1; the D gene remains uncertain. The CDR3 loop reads CASSYLGGDTEAFF. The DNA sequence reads TGTGCCAGCAGCTACCTCGGCGGAGACACTGAAGCTTTCTTT. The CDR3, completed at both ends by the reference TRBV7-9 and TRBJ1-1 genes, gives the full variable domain DTGVSQNPRHKITKRGQNVTFRCDPISEHNRLYWYRQTLGQGPEFLTYFQNEAQLEKSRLLSDRFSAERPKGSFSTLEIQRTEQGDSAMYLCASSYLGGDTEAFFGQGTRLTVV.